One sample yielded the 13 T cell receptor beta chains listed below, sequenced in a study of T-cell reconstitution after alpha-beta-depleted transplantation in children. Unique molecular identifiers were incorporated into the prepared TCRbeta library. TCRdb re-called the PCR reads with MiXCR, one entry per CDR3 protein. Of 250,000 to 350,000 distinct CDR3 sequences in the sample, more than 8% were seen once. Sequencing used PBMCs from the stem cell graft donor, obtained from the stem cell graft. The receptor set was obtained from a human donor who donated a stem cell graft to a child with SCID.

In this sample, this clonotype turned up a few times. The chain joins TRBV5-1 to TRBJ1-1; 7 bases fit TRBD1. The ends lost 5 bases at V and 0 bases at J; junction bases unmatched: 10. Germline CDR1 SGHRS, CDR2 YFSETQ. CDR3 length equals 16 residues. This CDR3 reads CASSLKGATLNTEAFF. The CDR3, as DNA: TGCGCCAGCAGTTTGAAGGGGGCGACCCTGAACACTGAAGCTTTCTTT.

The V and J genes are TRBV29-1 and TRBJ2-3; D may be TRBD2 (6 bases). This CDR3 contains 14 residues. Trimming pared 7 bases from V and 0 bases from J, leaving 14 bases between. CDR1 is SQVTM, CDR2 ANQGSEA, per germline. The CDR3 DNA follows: TGCAGCGGTTTGGGACTCCTGAGCACAGATACGCAGTATTTT. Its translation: CSGLGLLSTDTQYF.

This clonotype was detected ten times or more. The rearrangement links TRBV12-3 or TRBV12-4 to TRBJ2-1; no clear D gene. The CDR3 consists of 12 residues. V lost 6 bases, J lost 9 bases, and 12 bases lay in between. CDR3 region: CASSLYRSEQFF. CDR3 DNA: TGTGCCAGCAGCCTATATAGGTCTGAGCAGTTCTTC.

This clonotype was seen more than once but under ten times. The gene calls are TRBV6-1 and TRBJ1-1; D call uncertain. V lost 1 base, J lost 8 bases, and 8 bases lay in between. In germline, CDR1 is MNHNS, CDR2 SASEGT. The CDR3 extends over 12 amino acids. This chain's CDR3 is CASSEGRPEAFF. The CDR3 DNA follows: TGTGCCAGCAGTGAAGGTCGACCGGAAGCTTTCTTT.

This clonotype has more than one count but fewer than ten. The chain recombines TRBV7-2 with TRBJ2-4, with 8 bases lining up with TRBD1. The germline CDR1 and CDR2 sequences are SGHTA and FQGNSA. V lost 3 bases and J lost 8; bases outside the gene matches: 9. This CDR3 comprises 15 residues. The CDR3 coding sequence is TGTGCCAGCAGCTTTCTAGGACAGGGAAAGTACATTCAGTACTTC. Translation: CASSFLGQGKYIQYF.

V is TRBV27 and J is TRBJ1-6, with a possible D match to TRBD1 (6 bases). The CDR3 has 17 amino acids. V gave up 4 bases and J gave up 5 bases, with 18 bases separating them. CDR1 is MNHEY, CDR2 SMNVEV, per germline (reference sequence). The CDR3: CASSSGQGRFHNSPLHF. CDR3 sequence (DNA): TGTGCCAGCAGTTCGGGGCAGGGGCGGTTCCATAATTCACCCCTCCACTTT.

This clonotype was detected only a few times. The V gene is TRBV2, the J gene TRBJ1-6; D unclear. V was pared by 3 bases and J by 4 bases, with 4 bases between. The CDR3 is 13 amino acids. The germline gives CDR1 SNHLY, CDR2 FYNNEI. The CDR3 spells CASSEGYNSPLHF. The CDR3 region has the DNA TGTGCCAGCAGTGAGGGGTATAATTCACCCCTCCACTTT.

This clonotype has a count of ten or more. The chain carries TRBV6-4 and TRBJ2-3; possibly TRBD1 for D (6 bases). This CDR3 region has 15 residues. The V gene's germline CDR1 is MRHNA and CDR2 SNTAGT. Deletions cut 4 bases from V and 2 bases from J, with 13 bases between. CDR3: CASSVTVGATDTQYF. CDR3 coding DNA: TGTGCCAGCAGTGTTACAGTGGGGGCCACAGATACGCAGTATTTT.

CDR3 bases: TGTGCCAGCAGTTACGGTTGGTCGACTAGCGGGGGGGCAAAAAACATTCAGTACTTC. Amino acids: CASSYGWSTSGGAKNIQYF. The chain carries TRBV6-2 or TRBV6-3 and TRBJ2-4; TRBD2 matches at 14 bases. V shed 2 bases and J 4 bases; nucleotides not matched to a gene: 10. This CDR3 spans 19 amino acids. The germline V gene has CDR1 MNHEY and CDR2 SVGEGT.

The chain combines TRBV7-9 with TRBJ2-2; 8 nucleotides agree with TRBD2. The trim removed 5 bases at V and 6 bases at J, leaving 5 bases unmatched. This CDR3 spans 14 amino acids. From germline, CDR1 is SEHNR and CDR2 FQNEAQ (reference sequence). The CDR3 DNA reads TGTGCCAGCAGCCCCGGGGGGGTGCCCGGGGAGCTGTTTTTT. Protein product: CASSPGGVPGELFF.

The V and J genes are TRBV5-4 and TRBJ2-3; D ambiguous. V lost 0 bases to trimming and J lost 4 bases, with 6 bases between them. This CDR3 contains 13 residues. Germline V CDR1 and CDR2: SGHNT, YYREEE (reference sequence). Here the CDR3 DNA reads TGTGCCAGCAGCTTGGTGTTAGCAGATACGCAGTATTTT. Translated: CASSLVLADTQYF.

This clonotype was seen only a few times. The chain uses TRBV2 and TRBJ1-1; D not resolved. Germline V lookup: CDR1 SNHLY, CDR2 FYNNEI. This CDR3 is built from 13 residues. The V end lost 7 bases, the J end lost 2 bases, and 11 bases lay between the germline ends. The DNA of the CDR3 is TGTGCCAGCAAGAGGAAGGGTAACACTGAAGCTTTCTTT. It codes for CASKRKGNTEAFF.

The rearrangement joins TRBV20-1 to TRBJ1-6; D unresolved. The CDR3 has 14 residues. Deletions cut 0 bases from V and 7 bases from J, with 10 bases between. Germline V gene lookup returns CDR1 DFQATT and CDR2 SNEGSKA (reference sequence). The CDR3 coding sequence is TGCAGTGCTAGAGACGCCGGGTTCAATTCACCCCTCCACTTT. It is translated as CSARDAGFNSPLHF.